This is a list of T cell receptor beta chains from one sample in a study of blood T cell repertoires in COVID-19. Libraries were prepared by immunoSEQ multiplex PCR; TCRdb keeps only in-frame clonotypes and omits some of them. The top ten clones hold less than 6% of a sample with about 210,000 clones, 80% to 85% of them seen once. Sequencing was performed on peripheral blood. The receptors come from a woman between 65 and 79 years old with COVID-19, enrolled during active disease. Both conserved end residues are trimmed from each CDR3. Fields, in order: V gene, J gene, CDR3 protein.

>TRBV3-1/TRBV3-2|TRBJ2-7
ASSPSSTGGAYEQY
>TRBV19|TRBJ2-2
ASSIWTNTGELF
>TRBV7-9|TRBJ2-7
ASSLANGGYEQY
>TRBV21-1|TRBJ1-3
ASSFFPQGSGNTIY
>TRBV5-1|TRBJ2-2
ASSSGTRPNTGELF
>TRBV27|TRBJ1-2
ASSFLQGDGYT
>TRBV5-6|TRBJ1-2
ASSLLGQAYYGYT
>TRBV30|TRBJ1-5
ASSTGQVRNQPQH
>TRBV28|TRBJ1-2
ASKLTGGRYGYT
>TRBV27|TRBJ1-2
ASSLFLRDRGGYT
>TRBV11-2|TRBJ1-6
ASRFSGGNSPLH
>TRBV19|TRBJ2-7
ASSIGLAVGEQY
>TRBV5-1|TRBJ2-5
ASSLAGGQETQY
>TRBV12-3/TRBV12-4|TRBJ1-4
ASRDREIEKLF
>TRBV29-1|TRBJ1-2
SALLPTGVYGYT
>TRBV3-1/TRBV3-2|TRBJ1-1
ASSQERNGAF
>TRBV3-1/TRBV3-2|TRBJ1-1
ASSQTGMNTEAF
>TRBV19|TRBJ1-4
AIGAFNEKLF
>TRBV18|TRBJ2-7
ASSPSDGSTYEQY
>TRBV5-1|TRBJ2-7
ASSFGTGGNEQY
>TRBV12-3/TRBV12-4|TRBJ1-2
ASSLTRGIGYA